This paragraph covers one T cell receptor beta chain sequence. What it binds is unknown. The junction departs from germline at one end; a sequencing error may be responsible. The entirety of the isolated RNA underwent reverse transcription, so expressed TCRB transcripts were sequenced. Libraries were prepared by immunoSEQ multiplex PCR; TCRdb keeps only in-frame clonotypes and omits some of them. Of about 45,000 clones detected, roughly 68% appear once; the ten largest clones hold roughly 2.2%. This sample is drawn from a study of beta chain features in type 1 diabetes. General study points: TCRB repertoires of naive, central memory and Treg cells appeared more similar among patients than among healthy donors. TCRB CDR3 length was moderately but significantly reduced in all four CD4+ subsets of Type 1 diabetes patients.

Germline V lookup: CDR1 MNHNS, CDR2 SASEGT. The length of the CDR3 is 13 residues. The receptor's source is a woman between 18 and 30 years old with type 1 diabetes. The sample taken for sequencing was Tregs from blood. V gene TRBV6-1 combines with J gene TRBJ2-1; 11 bases agree with TRBD2. Here the CDR3 DNA reads TGTGCCAGCAGTGAGATGATAGCGGGGGGGCCGGTCTTC. Protein sequence: CASSEMIAGGPVF.